The 7 T cell receptor beta chains below come from one sample, sequenced in a study of blood T cell repertoires in COVID-19. Measured with immunoSEQ multiplex PCR; TCRdb has only the in-frame clones, and not every one. The sample holds approximately 190,000 clones, approximately 86% seen once. Sequenced material: PBMCs or T cells enriched from blood (not recorded which). All receptors come from a woman between 40 and 50 years old in a cohort exposed to, infected with or recovered from COVID-19 (not recorded which).

The V gene is TRBV11-2, the J gene TRBJ2-1; 14 positions match TRBD2. Trimming removed 6 bases from V and 4 bases from J; junction bases left unmatched: 11. The CDR3 consists of 18 residues. CDR1 is SGHAT and CDR2 is FQNNGV in the germline V gene. For the CDR3, the DNA is TGTGCCAGCAGTTGGGGACTAGCGGGAGTGGGTCCGTACAATGAGCAGTTCTTC. Protein: CASSWGLAGVGPYNEQFF. Full variable domain (rest looked up from reference TRBV11-2 and TRBJ2-1): EAGVAQSPRYKIIEKRQSVAFWCNPISGHATLYWYQQILGQGPKLLIQFQNNGVVDDSQLPKDRFSAERLKGVDSTLKIQPAKLEDSAVYLCASSWGLAGVGPYNEQFFGPGTRLTVL.

The chain uses TRBV10-2 and TRBJ1-1; 8 nucleotides agree with TRBD1. CDR3 length: 15 residues. V trimming: 3 bases; J trimming: 11 bases; junction bases outside the gene matches: 14. The germline CDR1 and CDR2 sequences are WSHSY and SAAADI. The CDR3 spells CASSDIRTGNREAFF. The CDR3 coding sequence is TGCGCCAGCAGTGACATAAGGACAGGGAATCGTGAGGCTTTCTTT.

The gene calls are TRBV12-3 or TRBV12-4 and TRBJ1-1; the D gene is possibly TRBD1 (6 bases). The CDR3 consists of 13 residues. Trimming shortened V by 4 bases and J by 4 bases, and 10 bases separated the two germline ends. The CDR3 DNA sequence: TGTGCCAGCAGTTACCTACAGGGCACTGAAGCTTTCTTT. Protein sequence: CASSYLQGTEAFF.

V and J are TRBV2 and TRBJ2-3; D perhaps matches TRBD2 (6 bases). Germline V gives CDR1 SNHLY, CDR2 FYNNEI. The V end lost 4 bases, the J end lost 2 bases, and 19 bases lay between the germline ends. The CDR3 runs to 17 residues. The CDR3 DNA reads as TGTGCCAGCAGTGCCTTCGAGGCCAGCGGGTACACAGATACGCAGTATTTT. Translating gives CASSAFEASGYTDTQYF. The variable domain in full, with the rest retrieved from reference TRBV2 and TRBJ2-3, is EPEVTQTPSHQVTQMGQEVILRCVPISNHLYFYWYRQILGQKVEFLVSFYNNEISEKSEIFDDQFSVERPDGSNFTLKIRSTKLEDSAMYFCASSAFEASGYTDTQYFGPGTRLTVL.

This chain uses TRBV28 with TRBJ2-7; D remains unclear. V was clipped by 3 bases and J by 7 bases, with 7 bases between them. Germline assignment: CDR1 MDHEN and CDR2 SYDVKM. The CDR3 extends over 11 amino acids. CDR3 nucleotides: TGTGCCAGCAGTTTGAATCGGGAGCAGTACTTC. It translates to CASSLNREQYF.

The rearrangement uses TRBV9 and TRBJ1-1; D perhaps matches TRBD1 (6 bases). V shed 0 bases and J shed 5 bases, with 11 bases lying between them. In germline, CDR1 is SGDLS, CDR2 YYNGEE. CDR3 length equals 14 residues. The CDR3: CASSVAGGGTEAFF. Written as DNA, the CDR3 is TGTGCCAGCAGCGTAGCTGGGGGCGGGACTGAAGCTTTCTTT.

J is TRBJ2-3 and V is TRBV5-1, with 14 bases identical to TRBD2. CDR3 length: 19 residues. Germline CDR1 and CDR2: SGHRS and YFSETQ. Trimming took 4 bases from V and 4 from J; bases not matched to a gene: 14. The CDR3 DNA is TGCGCCAGCAGCCCCGGGACTAGCGGGAGAGGGGAACCCGCAGATACGCAGTATTTT. Its translation is CASSPGTSGRGEPADTQYF.